This is a list of T cell receptor beta chains from one sample in a study of beta chain features in type 1 diabetes. The data were produced by immunoSEQ multiplex PCR, yet TCRdb's version contains in-frame clones alone and is incomplete. This sample has just over 150,000 clones, with around 10% found just once. Sequences were obtained from central memory CD4+ T cells from blood. Receptor source: a young man in good health. Both conserved end residues are part of each CDR3.

v_gene,j_gene,CDR3aa
TRBV5-1,TRBJ1-6,CASRPQTVDNSPLHF
TRBV7-2,TRBJ2-5,CASSPSGLAGGPGYF
TRBV5-1,TRBJ2-1,CASSERNEQFF
TRBV9,TRBJ2-1,CASSVGLSWSSYNEQFF
TRBV4-3,TRBJ2-1,CASSQGSTSGTYNEQFF
TRBV28,TRBJ1-1,CASSLWLNTEAFF
TRBV13,TRBJ2-1,CASSLSGQGPDNEQFF
TRBV29-1,TRBJ2-1,CSVAGQGFNEQFF
TRBV5-1,TRBJ2-7,CASNQVPYEQYF
TRBV9,TRBJ2-2,CASGLASKNTGELFF
TRBV9,TRBJ1-1,CASSPQNTEAFF
TRBV5-1,TRBJ1-3,CASSLNTASGNTIYF
TRBV7-9,TRBJ2-5,CASSLSTSGGGETQYF
TRBV28,TRBJ1-2,CASSSSGTGYYGYTF
TRBV5-1,TRBJ1-1,CASSPDRPTEAFF
TRBV7-6,TRBJ2-6,CASSFRNRGPSSGANVLTF
TRBV7-2,TRBJ2-1,CASSLEGQNSYNEQFF
TRBV11-2,TRBJ1-2,CASSPLRGQGLYGYTF
TRBV5-1,TRBJ1-1,CASTGPGTNTEAFF
TRBV7-2,TRBJ2-5,CASSLSRGGETQYF
TRBV2,TRBJ1-5,CASMAGFSNQPQHF
TRBV4-1,TRBJ2-3,CASSQAIRAGTQYF
TRBV28,TRBJ1-6,CASTQSRGAWSPLHF
TRBV29-1,TRBJ2-7,CSVADGWNYEQYF
TRBV5-1,TRBJ2-3,CASSLEHRGTDTQYF
TRBV6-4,TRBJ2-3,CASSDSETDTQYF
TRBV7-9,TRBJ1-2,CASSLWGSPGNYGYTF
TRBV6-5,TRBJ2-7,CASRKGRAYEQYF
TRBV9,TRBJ2-6,CASSVSGANVLTF
TRBV5-1,TRBJ2-3,CASSLAPQDPSTDTQYF
TRBV6-5,TRBJ2-1,CASSDTYNEQFF
TRBV21-1,TRBJ2-3,CASSKESPPWTSARDLSTDTQYF
TRBV18,TRBJ1-1,CASSSTGGNSEAFF
TRBV9,TRBJ1-1,CASSVDGEGTEAFF